The clone carrying this T cell receptor beta chain was recorded at least ten times. Antigen unknown. These data originate in a study of T cells in Graves' hyperthyroidism and ophthalmopathy. Study results and caveats: Most thyroid clonotypes that were expanded above 0.001 also turned up in blood. The model identified upcoming ophthalmopathy a median approximately seven months ahead of onset.

Germline-derived CDR1 and CDR2 are MNHEY and SMNVEV (reference sequence). The CDR3 spans 18 residues. The germline V and J ends were trimmed by 5 bases and 0 bases, with 23 bases remaining between them. Every diagnosis used clinical symptoms, serum thyroxine and TRAb, thyroid ultrasound and orbital computed tomography. Fresh peripheral blood, 9.5 to 10 ml of it, supplied the PBMCs. Amplification of TCR beta CDR3 regions used RNA as the template. First-round RT-PCR with HTBI primers amplified the TCR CDR3 region. TCRdb ran MiXCR on the multiplex PCR reads and lists one entry per CDR3 protein. The data contain over 350,000 distinct CDR3 sequences, 14% to 15% of them singletons.

The chain employs TRBV27 and TRBJ2-7; perhaps TRBD2 as D (6 bases). Specimen: blood. The source of this sequence is a man in his late teens or twenties with Graves' ophthalmopathy. The CDR3 DNA follows: TGTGCCAGCAGTAACTCCCCCTCTAGCGACCCTGCCTCCTACGAGCAGTACTTC. Protein sequence: CASSNSPSSDPASYEQYF.